This paragraph covers one T cell receptor beta chain sequence. In the original analysis: Nucleated cell counts were estimated from reference gene primer amplification. TCRdb keeps only in-frame clones here, not all; method: immunoSEQ multiplex PCR. V and J calls and clone size are those listed in that table; D and trimming were worked out from the DNA. The table records around 250,000 clones, 89% of them present only once. The data stem from a study of blood T cell repertoires in COVID-19. For the study at large: PBMCs, B-cell-depleted T cells, or T cells were the source of the cDNA or gDNA that made up the material.

The V and J ends lost 3 bases and 0 bases respectively, with 14 bases between them. The germline gives CDR1 KGHSH, CDR2 LQKENI. The CDR3 covers 17 residues. The sample comprised peripheral blood. This receptor was identified in a woman aged 40 to 50 who had recovered from COVID-19. The J gene is TRBJ2-2, the V gene TRBV18, with D perhaps matching TRBD2 (5 bases). Written as DNA, the CDR3 is TGTGCCAGCTCACCCTTTGCCCGGGGTCCGAACACCGGGGAGCTGTTTTTT. It codes for CASSPFARGPNTGELFF.